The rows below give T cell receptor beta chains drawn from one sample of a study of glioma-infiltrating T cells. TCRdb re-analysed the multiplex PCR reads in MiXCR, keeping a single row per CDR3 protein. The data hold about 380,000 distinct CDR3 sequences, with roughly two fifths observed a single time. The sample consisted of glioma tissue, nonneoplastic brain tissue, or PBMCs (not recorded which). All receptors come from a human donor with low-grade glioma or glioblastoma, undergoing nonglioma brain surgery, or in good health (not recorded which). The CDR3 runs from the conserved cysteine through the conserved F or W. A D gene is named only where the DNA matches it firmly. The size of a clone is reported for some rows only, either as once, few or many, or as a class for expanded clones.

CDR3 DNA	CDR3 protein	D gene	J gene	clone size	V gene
TGTGCCAGCAGCGTCGACCCAATTAGCAAGACCCAGTACTTC	CASSVDPISKTQYF	.	TRBJ2-5	few	TRBV7-8
TGCAGTCCGTCCAGGGGTTCCAGAAACACCATATATTTT	CSPSRGSRNTIYF	.	TRBJ1-3	.	TRBV20-1
TGCGCCAGCAGCCAAGAACTAGCGGGAAACCCCTACAATGAGCAGTTCTTC	CASSQELAGNPYNEQFF	TRBD2	TRBJ2-1	.	TRBV4-3
TGTGCCAGCAGCACCCGCTTAGGCTATGGCTACACCTTC	CASSTRLGYGYTF	.	TRBJ1-2	.	TRBV7-9
TGTGCCAGCAGTTCGGGACAGAACTATGGCTACACCTTC	CASSSGQNYGYTF	TRBD1	TRBJ1-2	many	TRBV6-1
TGCAGCGTACGACAGGGGACCCAAGAGACCCAGTACTTC	CSVRQGTQETQYF	TRBD1	TRBJ2-5	.	TRBV29-1
TGTGCCAGTACCCCACTCGGACCCGGGGAGCTGTTTTTT	CASTPLGPGELFF	.	TRBJ2-2	few	TRBV19
TGTGCCAGTCATGACCCAGCCTACGAGCAGTACTTC	CASHDPAYEQYF	.	TRBJ2-7	few	TRBV6-1
TGCAGTGCTAGAGATGCCCCTGGACTAGCGGGAGCCGGGGAGCTGTTTTTT	CSARDAPGLAGAGELFF	TRBD2	TRBJ2-2	.	TRBV20-1
TGTGCCAGCAGTTTCAGGGTAGGTGAGCAGTTCTTC	CASSFRVGEQFF	.	TRBJ2-1	many	TRBV28
TGTGCCAGCAGTTTATCAGGGAGGGCCACTGAAGCTTTCTTT	CASSLSGRATEAFF	.	TRBJ1-1	few	TRBV5-4
TGCAGTGCTAGGTGGACAGCCTATATCACAGATACGCAGTATTTT	CSARWTAYITDTQYF	.	TRBJ2-3	few	TRBV20-1
TGCAGTGCCCGAGGGGGGGAGGGTGGAGAACAAGAGACCCAGTACTTC	CSARGGEGGEQETQYF	.	TRBJ2-5	.	TRBV20-1
TGTGCCAGCAGCTTAGGAAGCGGGAGTGAGTATGAGCAGTTCTTC	CASSLGSGSEYEQFF	TRBD2	TRBJ2-1	.	TRBV7-2
TGCAGTGCCGGGAGATCGACAGGTCCTGAGCATTACTTC	CSAGRSTGPEHYF	.	TRBJ2-7	.	TRBV20-1
TGTGCCAGCAGCCCGCCCAGGGGGCAGGCAGCTAATGAAAAACTGTTTTTT	CASSPPRGQAANEKLFF	TRBD1	TRBJ1-4	.	TRBV7-9
TGTGCCACCTCGCGGGCCCTTTCCACAGATACGCAGTATTTT	CATSRALSTDTQYF	.	TRBJ2-3	.	TRBV2
TGTGCCAGCAGCCCTTGGGACCCCCCCTACGAGCAGTACTTC	CASSPWDPPYEQYF	.	TRBJ2-7	.	TRBV3-1
TGTGCCAGCAGCTTTAGGACGAGCTCTGGAAACACCATATATTTT	CASSFRTSSGNTIYF	.	TRBJ1-3	.	TRBV11-2
TGTGCCAGCAGTGACAGGGACACCGGGGAGCTGTTTTTT	CASSDRDTGELFF	.	TRBJ2-2	many	TRBV6-4
TGCAGTGCTCCCAGACTAGAGGGAGCTGTCAATGAGCAGTTCTTC	CSAPRLEGAVNEQFF	.	TRBJ2-1	.	TRBV20-1
TGTGCCAGCAGCTTGGAAGGACTAGGAACCTACAATGAGCAGTTCTTC	CASSLEGLGTYNEQFF	TRBD2	TRBJ2-1	.	TRBV5-5
TGTGCCAGCAGCCAAGTACCGCTGAGCTCTGGAAACACCATATATTTT	CASSQVPLSSGNTIYF	.	TRBJ1-3	few	TRBV28
TGTGCCAGTAGTATACGGGGGGACTGGGATCAGCCCCAGCATTTT	CASSIRGDWDQPQHF	.	TRBJ1-5	.	TRBV27
TGTGCCAGCAGGGCTGGACTAGCGGGAGGGAGCTCCTACAATGAGCAGTTCTTC	CASRAGLAGGSSYNEQFF	TRBD2	TRBJ2-1	many	TRBV28
TGCAGTGCTCTCACTAGCGGGAGAATCGATGAGCAGCTCTTC	CSALTSGRIDEQLF	TRBD2	TRBJ2-1	.	TRBV20-1
TGTGCCAGCGGCCCCGGACTAGCGGGGTACAATGAGCAGTTCTTC	CASGPGLAGYNEQFF	TRBD2	TRBJ2-1	.	TRBV7-2
TGTGCCAGCAGAACCAACCTCCCCGGGGAGCTGTTTTTT	CASRTNLPGELFF	.	TRBJ2-2	many	TRBV6-1
TGTGCCAGCAGTTTCACCACCCTCTCGGGGGGCCAGGACGAGCAGTACTTC	CASSFTTLSGGQDEQYF	.	TRBJ2-7	many	TRBV28
TGTGCCAGCAGCTTAGTGGGAGTCAGGACAGATACGCAGTATTTT	CASSLVGVRTDTQYF	.	TRBJ2-3	.	TRBV7-2
TGTGCCGGCAGTCTCCAGGGTATTAGCAATCAGCCCCAGCATTTT	CAGSLQGISNQPQHF	.	TRBJ1-5	.	TRBV2
TGTGCCAGCAGTCCGCTACAGGGGGCCAGGCAGCCCCAGCATTTT	CASSPLQGARQPQHF	TRBD1	TRBJ1-5	many	TRBV27
TGCGCCAGCAGCTTGGCCAGAGTTTTGCGGGACAGGGTTTCCTACGAGCAGTACTTC	CASSLARVLRDRVSYEQYF	TRBD1	TRBJ2-7	.	TRBV5-1
TGCGGTGCTAAGTTTGCAGGGGCTTCCTACGAGCAGTACTTC	CGAKFAGASYEQYF	.	TRBJ2-7	.	TRBV20-1
TGTGCCAGCAGCTTAGGGGATAGCGGGGGTAACGAGCAGTACTTC	CASSLGDSGGNEQYF	TRBD2	TRBJ2-7	.	TRBV3-1
TGCGCCAGCAGCCCCGGGACAGGACATAACTATGGCTACACCTTC	CASSPGTGHNYGYTF	TRBD1	TRBJ1-2	few	TRBV4-3
TGTGCCAGCAGTTCCCCCCGGTTAGGGGCCAACGTCCTGACTTTC	CASSSPRLGANVLTF	.	TRBJ2-6	few	TRBV28
TGTGCCAGCAGCGAGAGTTCACAGGGAGGGCAGCCCCAGCATTTT	CASSESSQGGQPQHF	.	TRBJ1-5	.	TRBV7-2
TGCGCCAGCAGCCAAGATTTGTTCCAAGAGACCCAGTACTTC	CASSQDLFQETQYF	.	TRBJ2-5	few	TRBV4-3
TGTGCCAGCAGCCCGGTCACTTCTGGAAACACCATATATTTT	CASSPVTSGNTIYF	.	TRBJ1-3	once	TRBV11-1
TGTGCCACCGAACTAGCGGCTCCCTACGAGCAGTACTTC	CATELAAPYEQYF	TRBD2	TRBJ2-7	few	TRBV27
TGTGCCACACAGGGGAGGGTTGGGAGCAATCAGCCCCAGCATTTT	CATQGRVGSNQPQHF	TRBD1	TRBJ1-5	many	TRBV10-3
TGTGCCAGTAGTATAAGGGCCCCGGCGAGCAATCAGCCCCAGCATTTT	CASSIRAPASNQPQHF	.	TRBJ1-5	.	TRBV19
TGCAGTGCTTCAGGGGTTGCGAACACTGAAGCTCTCTTT	CSASGVANTEALF	.	TRBJ1-1	once	TRBV20-1
TGCGCCAGCAGCTTTGAAGGATTCGGGCAGCCCCAGCATTTT	CASSFEGFGQPQHF	.	TRBJ1-5	few	TRBV5-1
TGTGCCAGCAGCTTAGCGAGGCTCCGACAGGGCCCTAATGAAAAACTGTTTTTT	CASSLARLRQGPNEKLFF	TRBD1	TRBJ1-4	few	TRBV7-2
TGTGCCAGAGCCACGGGAGGGTTTTACGAGCAGTACTTC	CARATGGFYEQYF	TRBD2	TRBJ2-7	.	TRBV3-1
TGTGCCAGCGGGGGACAATCTTGGGACACTGAAGCTTTCTTT	CASGGQSWDTEAFF	.	TRBJ1-1	many	TRBV25-1
TGTGCCAGCAGTTTTACAGGGTTAAGAAAACTGTTTTTT	CASSFTGLRKLFF	.	TRBJ1-4	.	TRBV28
TGTGCCAGCAGCTCCACCCGGGCCACAGAGACAGATACGCAGGATTTT	CASSSTRATETDTQDF	.	TRBJ2-3	.	TRBV7-2
TGTGCCAGCAGGCTGGGACAGCAGAACACTAAAGCTTTCTTT	CASRLGQQNTKAFF	TRBD1	TRBJ1-1	.	TRBV14